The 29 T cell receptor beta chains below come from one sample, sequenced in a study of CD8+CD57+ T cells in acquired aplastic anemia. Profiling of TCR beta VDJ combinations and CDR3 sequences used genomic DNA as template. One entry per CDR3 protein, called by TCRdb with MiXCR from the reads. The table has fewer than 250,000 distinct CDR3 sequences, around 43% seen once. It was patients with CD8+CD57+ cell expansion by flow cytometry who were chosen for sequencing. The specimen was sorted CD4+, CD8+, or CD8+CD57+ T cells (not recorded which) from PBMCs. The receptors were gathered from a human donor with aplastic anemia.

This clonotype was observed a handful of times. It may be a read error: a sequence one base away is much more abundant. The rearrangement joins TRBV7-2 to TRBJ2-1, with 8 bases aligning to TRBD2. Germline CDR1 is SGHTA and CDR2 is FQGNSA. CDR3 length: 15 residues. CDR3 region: CAGSLAWRGALRQFF. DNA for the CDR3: TGTGCCGGCAGCTTAGCGTGGCGGGGGGCCCTTCGGCAGTTCTTC.

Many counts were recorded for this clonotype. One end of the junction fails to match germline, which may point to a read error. This chain's CDR3 is CASSSDRGDSF. CDR3 bases: TGTGCCAGCAGCTCGGACAGGGGGGATTCATTT. The chain uses TRBV7-9 and TRBJ1-3, with 10 bases matching TRBD1. The CDR3 totals 11 residues. Germline CDR1 is SEHNR and CDR2 is FQNEAQ (reference sequence).

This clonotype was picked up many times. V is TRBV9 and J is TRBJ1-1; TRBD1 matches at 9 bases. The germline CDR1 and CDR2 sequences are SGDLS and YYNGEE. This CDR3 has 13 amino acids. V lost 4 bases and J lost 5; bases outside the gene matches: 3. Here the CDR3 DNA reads TGTGCCAGCAGCCGGGACAGGGCGACTGAAGCTTTCTTT. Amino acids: CASSRDRATEAFF.

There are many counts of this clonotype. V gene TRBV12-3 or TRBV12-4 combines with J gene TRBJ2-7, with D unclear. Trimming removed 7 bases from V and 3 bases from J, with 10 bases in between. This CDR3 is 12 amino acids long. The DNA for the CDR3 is TGTGCCAGCACTTCCGACCGCTACGAGCAGTACTTC. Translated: CASTSDRYEQYF.

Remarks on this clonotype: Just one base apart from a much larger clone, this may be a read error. CDR3: CASGHRDRGLYEQYF. Written as DNA, the CDR3 is TGTGCCAGCGGTCACCGGGACAGGGGGCTTTACGAGCAGTACTTC. The V call is TRBV5-5, the J call TRBJ2-7; 12 bases fit TRBD1. The trim removed 7 bases at V and 4 bases at J, leaving 9 bases unmatched. Germline lookup yields CDR1 SGHKS and CDR2 YYEKEE (reference sequence). The CDR3 extends over 15 amino acids. The full variable domain, its missing parts supplied by reference TRBV5-5 and TRBJ2-7, is DAGVTQSPTHLIKTRGQQVTLRCSPISGHKSVSWYQQVLGQGPQFIFQYYEKEERGRGNFPDRFSARQFPNYSSELNVNALLLGDSALYLCASGHRDRGLYEQYFGPGTRLTVT.

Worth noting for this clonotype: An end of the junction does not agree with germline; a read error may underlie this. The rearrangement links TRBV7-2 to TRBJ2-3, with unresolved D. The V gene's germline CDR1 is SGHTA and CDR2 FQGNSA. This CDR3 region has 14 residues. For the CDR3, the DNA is TGCGCCAGCAGTGAGGAGACTCCCACAGATACGCAGTATTTT. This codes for CASSEETPTDTQYF.

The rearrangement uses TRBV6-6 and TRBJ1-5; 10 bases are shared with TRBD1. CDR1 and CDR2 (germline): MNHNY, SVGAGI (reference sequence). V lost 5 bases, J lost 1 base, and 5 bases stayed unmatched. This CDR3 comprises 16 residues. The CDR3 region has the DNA TGTGCCAGCAGTGAATGGACAGGGGGGAGCAATCAGCCCCAGCATTTT. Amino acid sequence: CASSEWTGGSNQPQHF.

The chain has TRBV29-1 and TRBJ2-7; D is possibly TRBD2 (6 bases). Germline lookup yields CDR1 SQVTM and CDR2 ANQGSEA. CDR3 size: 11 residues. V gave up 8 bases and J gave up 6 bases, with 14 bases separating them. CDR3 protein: CSCGGELEQYF. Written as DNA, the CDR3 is TGCAGCTGTGGCGGGGAGCTCGAGCAGTACTTC.

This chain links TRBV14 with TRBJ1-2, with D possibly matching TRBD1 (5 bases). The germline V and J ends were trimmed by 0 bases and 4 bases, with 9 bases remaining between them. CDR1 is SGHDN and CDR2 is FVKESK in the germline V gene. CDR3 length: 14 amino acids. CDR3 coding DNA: TGTGCCAGCAGCCAAGAGTGGGACCTCTATGGCTACACCTTC. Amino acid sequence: CASSQEWDLYGYTF.

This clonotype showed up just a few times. In DNA, the CDR3 is TGTGCCAGCAGTTTCGGGGACCCCTCTAGACGGTACAATGAGCAGTTCTTC. Translating it yields CASSFGDPSRRYNEQFF. The V call is TRBV27, the J call TRBJ2-1; D is tentatively TRBD1 or TRBD2 (5 bases each). CDR1 and CDR2 (germline): MNHEY, SMNVEV (reference sequence). Trimming took 3 bases from V and 4 from J, leaving 19 bases between them. CDR3 length: 17 amino acids.

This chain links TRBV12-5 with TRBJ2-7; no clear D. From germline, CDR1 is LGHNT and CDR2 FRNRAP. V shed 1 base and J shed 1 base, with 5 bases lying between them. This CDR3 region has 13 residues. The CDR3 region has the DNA TGTGCTAGTGGTTTGGAGATATCCTACGAGCAGTACTTC. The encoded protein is CASGLEISYEQYF.

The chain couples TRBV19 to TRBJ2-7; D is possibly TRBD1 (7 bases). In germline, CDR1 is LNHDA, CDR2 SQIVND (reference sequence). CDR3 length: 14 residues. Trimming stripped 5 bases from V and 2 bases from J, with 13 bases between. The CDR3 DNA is TGTGCCAGTAGTCATGGAGGGGGCACCTACGAGCAGTACTTC. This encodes CASSHGGGTYEQYF.

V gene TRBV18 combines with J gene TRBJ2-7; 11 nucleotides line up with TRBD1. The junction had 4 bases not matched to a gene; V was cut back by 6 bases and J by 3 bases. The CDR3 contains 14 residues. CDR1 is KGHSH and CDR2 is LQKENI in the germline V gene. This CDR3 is CASSQGQGGYEQYF. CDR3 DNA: TGTGCCAGCTCCCAGGGACAGGGGGGCTACGAGCAGTACTTC.

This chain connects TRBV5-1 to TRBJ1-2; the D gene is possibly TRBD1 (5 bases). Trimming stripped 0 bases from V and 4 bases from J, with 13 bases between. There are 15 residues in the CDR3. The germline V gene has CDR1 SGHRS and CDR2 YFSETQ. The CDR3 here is CASSLERGSPYGYTF. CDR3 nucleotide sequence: TGCGCCAGCAGCTTGGAGAGGGGCAGTCCCTATGGCTACACCTTC.

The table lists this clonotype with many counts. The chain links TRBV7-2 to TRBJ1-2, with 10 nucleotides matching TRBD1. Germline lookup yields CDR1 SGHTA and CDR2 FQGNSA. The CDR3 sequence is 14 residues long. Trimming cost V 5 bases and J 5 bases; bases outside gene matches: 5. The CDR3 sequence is CASSGRTGGYGYTF. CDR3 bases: TGTGCCAGCAGCGGTAGGACAGGGGGATATGGCTACACCTTC.

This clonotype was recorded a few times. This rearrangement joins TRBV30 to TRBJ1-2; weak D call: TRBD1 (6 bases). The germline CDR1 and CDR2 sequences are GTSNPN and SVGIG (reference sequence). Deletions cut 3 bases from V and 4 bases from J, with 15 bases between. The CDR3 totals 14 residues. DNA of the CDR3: TGTGCCTGGAGGACAATACAGGGACCCTATGGCTACACCTTC. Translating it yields CAWRTIQGPYGYTF.

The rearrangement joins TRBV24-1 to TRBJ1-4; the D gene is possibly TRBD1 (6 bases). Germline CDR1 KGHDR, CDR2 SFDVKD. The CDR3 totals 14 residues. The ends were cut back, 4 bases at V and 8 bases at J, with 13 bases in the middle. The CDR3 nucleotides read TGTGCCACCAGTGAGTTACAGGGTGGGGAAAAACTGTTTTTT. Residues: CATSELQGGEKLFF.

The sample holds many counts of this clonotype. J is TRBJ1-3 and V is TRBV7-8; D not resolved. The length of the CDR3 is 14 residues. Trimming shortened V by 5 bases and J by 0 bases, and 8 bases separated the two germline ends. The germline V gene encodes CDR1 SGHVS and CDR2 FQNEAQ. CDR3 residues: CASSRESSGNTIYF. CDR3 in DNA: TGTGCCAGCAGCCGAGAGAGCTCTGGAAACACCATATATTTT.

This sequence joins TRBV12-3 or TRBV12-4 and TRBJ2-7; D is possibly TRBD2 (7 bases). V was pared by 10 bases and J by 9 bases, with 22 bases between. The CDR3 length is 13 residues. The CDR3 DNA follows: TGTGCCATCCGGGTGAGTAGGGGGGGTCGGCAGTACTTC. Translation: CAIRVSRGGRQYF.

CDR3 region: CASSLQGSSYEQYF. In DNA, the CDR3 is TGTGCCAGCAGCTTACAGGGGTCCTCCTACGAGCAGTACTTC. This sequence joins TRBV7-9 and TRBJ2-7; D is perhaps TRBD1 (6 bases). The CDR3 consists of 14 residues. CDR1 is SEHNR and CDR2 is FQNEAQ in the germline V gene (reference sequence). Trimming left V 2 bases short and J 0 bases short, with 8 bases between.

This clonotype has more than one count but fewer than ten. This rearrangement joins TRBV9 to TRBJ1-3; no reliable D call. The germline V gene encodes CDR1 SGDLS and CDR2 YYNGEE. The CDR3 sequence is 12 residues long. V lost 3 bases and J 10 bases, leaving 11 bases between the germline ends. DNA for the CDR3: TGTGCCAGCAGCGGGAACAGTTTTACCATATATTTT. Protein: CASSGNSFTIYF.

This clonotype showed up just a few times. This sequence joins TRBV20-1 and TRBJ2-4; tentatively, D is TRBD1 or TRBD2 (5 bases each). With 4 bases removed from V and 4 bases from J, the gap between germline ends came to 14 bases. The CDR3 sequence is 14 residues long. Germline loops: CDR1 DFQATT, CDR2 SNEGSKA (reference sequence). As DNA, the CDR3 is TGCAGTGCTACGAGCAGGGACCTAAAAAACATTCAGTACTTC. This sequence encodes CSATSRDLKNIQYF.

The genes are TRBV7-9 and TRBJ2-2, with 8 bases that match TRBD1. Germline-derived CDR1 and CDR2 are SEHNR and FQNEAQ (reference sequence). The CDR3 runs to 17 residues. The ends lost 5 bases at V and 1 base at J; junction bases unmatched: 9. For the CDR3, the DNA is TGTGCCAGCAGCGATAGGGACAGGCCGAAGAACACCGGGGAGCTGTTTTTT. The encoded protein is CASSDRDRPKNTGELFF.

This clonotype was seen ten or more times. The CDR3: CAISEWGVYGYTF. DNA of the CDR3: TGTGCCATCAGTGAATGGGGGGTATATGGCTACACCTTC. The chain uses TRBV10-3 and TRBJ1-2; D is possibly TRBD1 (5 bases). V was cut by 3 bases and J by 5 bases, with 10 bases left in between. This CDR3 contains 13 residues. Germline CDR1 reads ENHRY; CDR2 reads SYGVKD.

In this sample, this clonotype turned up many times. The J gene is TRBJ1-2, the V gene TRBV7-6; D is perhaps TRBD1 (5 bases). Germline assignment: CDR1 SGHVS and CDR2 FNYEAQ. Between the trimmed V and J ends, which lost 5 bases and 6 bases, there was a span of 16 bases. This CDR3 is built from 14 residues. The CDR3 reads CASSPESRDNGYTF. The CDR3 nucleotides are TGTGCCAGCAGCCCGGAGAGCAGGGATAATGGCTACACCTTC.

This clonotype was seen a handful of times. The CDR3 bases are TGCAGTGCTAGAGATGCCCAGGGGCGTTCGGCAGATACGCAGTATTTT. Encoded protein: CSARDAQGRSADTQYF. V gene TRBV20-1 combines with J gene TRBJ2-3; D is perhaps TRBD1 (6 bases). From germline, CDR1 is DFQATT and CDR2 SNEGSKA (reference sequence). CDR3 length: 16 amino acids. V was trimmed by 0 bases and J by 4 bases, leaving 17 bases between them.

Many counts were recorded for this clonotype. The DNA of the CDR3 is TGTGCCAGCAGTTACTCGGAAGGGAACGAGCAGTACTTC. Translation: CASSYSEGNEQYF. This rearrangement joins TRBV6-5 to TRBJ2-7; D not certain. The CDR3 is 13 residues long. Germline-derived CDR1 and CDR2 are MNHEY and SVGAGI. V gave up 0 bases and J gave up 5 bases, with 8 bases separating them.

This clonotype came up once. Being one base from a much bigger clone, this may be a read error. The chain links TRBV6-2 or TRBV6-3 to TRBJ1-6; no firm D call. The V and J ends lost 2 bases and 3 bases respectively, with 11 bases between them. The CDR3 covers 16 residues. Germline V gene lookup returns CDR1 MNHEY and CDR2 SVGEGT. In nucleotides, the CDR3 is TGTGCCAGCAGTTACACAAGATCCAACTATAATTCACCCCTCCACTTT. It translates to CASSYTRSNYNSPLHF.

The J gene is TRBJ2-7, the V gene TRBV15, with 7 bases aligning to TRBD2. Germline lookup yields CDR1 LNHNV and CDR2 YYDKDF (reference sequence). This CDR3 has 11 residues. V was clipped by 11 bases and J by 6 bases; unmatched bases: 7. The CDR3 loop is CALGRASEQYF. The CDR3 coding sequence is TGTGCCCTAGGGAGGGCCAGCGAGCAGTACTTC.